Listed below are T cell receptor beta chains from one sample, sequenced in a study of blood T cell repertoires in COVID-19. Repertoires were generated with immunoSEQ multiplex PCR, while TCRdb's copy carries only in-frame clones and drops some. This table holds roughly 370,000 clones, more than 75% found once. The sequenced sample consisted of PBMCs or T cells enriched from blood (not recorded which). The receptors derive from a woman in her fifties or sixties who had recovered from COVID-19. Each CDR3 is given with its conserved first and last residue. A D gene is named only where the DNA matches it firmly. The listing skips clone size in some rows; elsewhere it reads once, few, many or a size class.

-,TRBJ2-3,TRBV7-9,TRBD1,CASSRGQGATDTQYF,TGTGCCAGCAGCAGGGGACAGGGGGCGACAGATACGCAGTATTTT
-,TRBJ1-2,TRBV5-6,TRBD1,CASSDTGGNGYTF,TGTGCCAGCAGCGACACAGGGGGCAACGGCTACACCTTC
-,TRBJ1-4,TRBV11-2,-,CASSKAGLNEKLFF,TGTGCCAGCAGTAAAGCGGGGTTAAATGAAAAACTGTTTTTT
-,TRBJ1-1,TRBV6-5,-,CASSYSAKNTEAFF,TGTGCCAGCAGTTACTCGGCCAAGAACACTGAAGCTTTCTTT
-,TRBJ1-1,TRBV7-9,-,CASSPRVGRNTEAFF,TGTGCCAGCAGCCCCCGTGTGGGGAGGAACACTGAAGCTTTCTTT
-,TRBJ1-3,TRBV18,TRBD1,CASSPGQGGNTIYF,TGTGCCAGCTCACCGGGACAGGGAGGAAACACCATATATTTT
-,TRBJ2-7,TRBV7-9,-,CASSKNGETYEQYF,TGTGCCAGCAGCAAGAACGGGGAGACCTACGAGCAGTACTTC
-,TRBJ1-4,TRBV6-5,TRBD1,CASSQGVATNEKLFF,TGTGCCAGCTCACAGGGGGTTGCTACTAATGAAAAACTGTTTTTT
-,TRBJ1-4,TRBV3-1/TRBV3-2,TRBD1,CASSQPPRTGLEKLFF,TGTGCCAGCAGCCAACCTCCCCGGACAGGGTTAGAAAAACTGTTTTTT
many,TRBJ1-6,TRBV6-5,-,CASSYSGRINSPLHF,TGTGCCAGCAGTTACTCTGGCAGGATTAATTCACCCCTCCACTTT
-,TRBJ1-1,TRBV11-2,-,CASSFDRRGTEAFF,TGTGCCAGCAGCTTCGACAGGCGGGGGACTGAAGCTTTCTTT
-,TRBJ2-1,TRBV7-9,-,CASSEQDLTYNEQFF,TGTGCCAGCAGTGAACAGGACCTTACCTACAATGAGCAGTTCTTC
-,TRBJ2-5,TRBV6-4,-,CASSVSIQETQYF,TGTGCCAGCAGTGTGAGCATCCAAGAGACCCAGTACTTC
-,TRBJ2-5,TRBV7-6,TRBD2,CASSLEATSGGAQTQYF,TGTGCCAGCAGCTTAGAAGCGACTAGCGGGGGGGCCCAGACCCAGTACTTC
-,TRBJ1-2,TRBV2,TRBD1,CASRDRNYGYTF,TGTGCCAGCAGGGACAGGAACTATGGCTACACCTTC
-,TRBJ1-2,TRBV28,TRBD1,CAIGQGSVGGYTF,TGTGCCATAGGACAGGGATCCGTGGGTGGCTACACCTTC
-,TRBJ1-1,TRBV19,-,CASSNWGDTEAFF,TGTGCCAGTAGTAATTGGGGGGACACTGAAGCTTTCTTT
-,TRBJ2-1,TRBV11-2,TRBD1,CASSFLDRGSYNEQFF,TGTGCCAGCAGTTTTTTGGACAGGGGCTCCTACAATGAGCAGTTCTTC
-,TRBJ2-3,TRBV6-2/TRBV6-3,-,CASSSKGRGDTQYF,TGTGCCAGCAGTTCAAAGGGCCGGGGAGATACGCAGTATTTT
-,TRBJ2-1,TRBV24-1,TRBD1,CATSDSTGTGTYNEQFF,TGTGCCACCAGTGATTCCACCGGGACAGGGACCTACAATGAGCAGTTCTTC
-,TRBJ1-1,TRBV12-3/TRBV12-4,-,CASSVTAEAFF,TGTGCCAGCAGTGTGACAGCTGAAGCTTTCTTT
-,TRBJ1-4,TRBV2,-,CASSEFTGRGVFF,TGTGCCAGCAGTGAATTTACAGGGAGGGGAGTGTTTTTT
-,TRBJ1-1,TRBV5-6,-,CASSWWVKGGLDTEAFF,TGTGCCAGCAGCTGGTGGGTCAAGGGGGGACTAGACACTGAAGCTTTCTTT
-,TRBJ1-2,TRBV4-1,-,CASSQDSEDYGYTF,TGCGCCAGCAGCCAAGACAGTGAGGACTATGGCTACACCTTC
-,TRBJ2-5,TRBV5-5,TRBD1,CASSGQVSQETQYF,TGTGCCAGCAGCGGACAGGTCTCCCAAGAGACCCAGTACTTC
-,TRBJ1-1,TRBV28,TRBD1,CASSSGGTEAFF,TGTGCCAGCAGTTCAGGGGGGACTGAAGCTTTCTTT
-,TRBJ1-3,TRBV7-2,-,CASSFDRVLSGNTIYF,TGTGCCAGCAGCTTTGATCGGGTTCTCTCTGGAAACACCATATATTTT
-,TRBJ2-5,TRBV5-1,TRBD2,CASSRWGGETQYF,TGCGCCAGCAGCAGGTGGGGAGGGGAGACCCAGTACTTC
once,TRBJ2-5,TRBV11-2,TRBD2,CASSQGVIAGDQYF,TGTGCCAGCAGCCAAGGAGTAATAGCGGGGGATCAGTACTTC
-,TRBJ2-5,TRBV3-1/TRBV3-2,TRBD2,CASSLGTSGEETQYF,TGTGCCAGCAGCCTGGGGACTAGCGGGGAAGAGACCCAGTACTTC
-,TRBJ2-6,TRBV7-9,-,CASSSPLGTSGGNVLTF,TGTGCCAGCAGCTCGCCGCTGGGGACATCCGGCGGCAACGTCCTGACTTTC
-,TRBJ1-4,TRBV4-3,TRBD1,CASSQDPTTGTATNEKLFF,TGCGCCAGCAGCCAAGACCCTACGACAGGGACTGCAACTAATGAAAAACTGTTTTTT
-,TRBJ2-7,TRBV21-1,-,CASGQGLHEQYF,TGTGCCAGCGGACAGGGTCTCCACGAGCAGTACTTC
-,TRBJ2-1,TRBV12-3/TRBV12-4,-,CASSFSREQFF,TGTGCCAGCAGTTTCTCCCGTGAGCAGTTCTTC
-,TRBJ2-3,TRBV7-2,-,CASSLQVTDTQYF,TGTGCCAGCAGCTTACAGGTCACAGATACGCAGTATTTT
-,TRBJ1-5,TRBV10-3,-,CAISETGHNQPQHF,TGTGCCATCAGTGAGACAGGCCACAATCAGCCCCAGCATTTT
-,TRBJ2-3,TRBV12-5,TRBD2,CASGFGASGKVAQYF,TGTGCTAGTGGTTTTGGGGCTAGCGGGAAGGTTGCGCAGTATTTT
-,TRBJ1-5,TRBV2,-,CASRFQGVQPQHF,TGTGCCAGCAGATTCCAGGGTGTACAGCCCCAGCATTTT
few,TRBJ1-1,TRBV6-1,-,CASSETTGSGTEAFF,TGTGCCAGCAGTGAAACTACTGGATCCGGCACTGAAGCTTTCTTT
-,TRBJ1-5,TRBV7-2,-,CASSLGQDSNQPQHF,TGTGCCAGCAGCTTAGGACAGGACTCCAATCAGCCCCAGCATTTT